This TCR beta chain was recovered during a study of cytomegalovirus exposure and HLA in healthy donors. Study findings and constraints: Cytomegalovirus status, reportedly, was diagnosed with high specificity and sensitivity by the classifier. Analyses of presence/absence relied on an assumption of roughly uniform sequencing depth across donors. Later analysis identified a missense DCLRE1C variant that was linked to TCR beta V- and J-gene trimming.

The CDR3 consists of 13 residues. Per the germline V gene, CDR1 is SGHTA and CDR2 is FQGNSA. Trimming took 1 base from V and 4 from J; bases not matched to a gene: 1. Primers included in the PCR were 60 Vbeta and 13 Jbeta primers. TCRdb keeps only in-frame clones here, not all; method: immunoSEQ multiplex PCR. The repertoire holds roughly 150,000 clones, with over 80% as singletons. Comment on this clone: What it binds is unknown. Other nucleotide sequences from this sample produce the same CDR3.

This chain joins TRBV7-2 and TRBJ2-7, with 7 positions matching TRBD2. The sequence came from a woman younger than 30 in good health and CMV-seronegative. Sequenced: PBMCs. The CDR3 region is CASSLGLAYEQYF. Written as DNA, the CDR3 is TGTGCCAGCAGCTTAGGACTAGCTTACGAGCAGTACTTC.